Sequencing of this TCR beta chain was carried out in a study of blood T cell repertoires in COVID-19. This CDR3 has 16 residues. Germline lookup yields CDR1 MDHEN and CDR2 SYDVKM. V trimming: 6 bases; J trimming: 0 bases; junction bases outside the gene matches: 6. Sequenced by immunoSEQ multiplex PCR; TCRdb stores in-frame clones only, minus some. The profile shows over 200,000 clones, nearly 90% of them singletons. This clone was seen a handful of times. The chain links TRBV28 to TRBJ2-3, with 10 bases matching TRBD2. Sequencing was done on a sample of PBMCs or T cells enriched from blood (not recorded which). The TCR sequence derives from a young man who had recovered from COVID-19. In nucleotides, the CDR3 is TGTGCCAGCAGACTAGCGGGGAATCCTAGCACAGATACGCAGTATTTT. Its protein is CASRLAGNPSTDTQYF.